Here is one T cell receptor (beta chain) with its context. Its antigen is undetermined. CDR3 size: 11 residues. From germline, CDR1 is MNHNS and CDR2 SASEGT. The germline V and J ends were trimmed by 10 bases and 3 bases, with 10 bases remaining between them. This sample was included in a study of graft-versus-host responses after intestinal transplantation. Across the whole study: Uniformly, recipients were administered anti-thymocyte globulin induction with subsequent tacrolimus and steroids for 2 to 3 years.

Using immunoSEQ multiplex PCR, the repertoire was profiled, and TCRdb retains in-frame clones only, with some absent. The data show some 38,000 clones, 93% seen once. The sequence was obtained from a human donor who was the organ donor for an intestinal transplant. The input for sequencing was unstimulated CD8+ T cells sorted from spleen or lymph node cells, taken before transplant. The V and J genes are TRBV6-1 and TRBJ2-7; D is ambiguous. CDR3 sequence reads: CAIFANYEQYF. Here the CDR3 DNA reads TGTGCCATTTTTGCAAACTACGAGCAGTACTTC.